This is a list of T cell receptor beta chains from one sample in a study of blood T cell repertoires in COVID-19. Only in-frame clones appear in the TCRdb table, and some are missing; sequencing was by immunoSEQ multiplex PCR. Of 250,000 to 300,000 clones in the sample, under 90% are singletons; the top ten hold 1.9%. Source material: PBMCs or T cells enriched from blood (not recorded which). The receptors derive from an older woman who had recovered from COVID-19. Each CDR3 is given without its conserved first and last residue.

V gene,J gene,CDR3 protein
TRBV9,TRBJ2-1,ASSGQKQF
TRBV14,TRBJ1-1,ASSRGYAEAF
TRBV5-5,TRBJ2-5,ASSPGGPVAETQY
TRBV30,TRBJ2-2,AWRLTSGRATNTGELF
TRBV5-8,TRBJ1-2,ASSLGYGSGYGYT
TRBV7-9,TRBJ2-2,ASSPLGELF
TRBV11-3,TRBJ2-1,ASSVSGLHNEQF
TRBV7-2,TRBJ2-1,ASSLASGSLYEQF
TRBV11-2,TRBJ2-5,ASSTAGSGWETQY
TRBV27,TRBJ2-2,ASSLTGNTGELF
TRBV4-2,TRBJ2-7,ASSQLAGGWQY
TRBV24-1,TRBJ2-2,ATSKTGQGARAGELF
TRBV7-2,TRBJ2-2,ASSTFAGSPTGELF
TRBV14,TRBJ1-4,ASSQFLTGVIGKLF
TRBV5-1,TRBJ2-5,ASSTSGGVAETQY
TRBV5-8,TRBJ2-7,ASGRTYRDEQY
TRBV9,TRBJ2-3,ASSVGGTDTQY
TRBV28,TRBJ1-2,ATTNNYGYT
TRBV6-5,TRBJ2-1,ALRQGYNEQF
TRBV6-5,TRBJ1-6,ASSLAGGGSPLH